There are many counts of the clone carrying this TCR beta chain. The source of the sample is a study of regulatory T cells in long-lasting Graves disease. CDR3-region Arm-PCR and iRepertoire HTBI primers produced the TCR beta libraries. TCRdb reprocessed the multiplex PCR reads via MiXCR and lists one record per CDR3 protein. The sample contains under 450,000 distinct CDR3 sequences, 23% of which appear only once. The CDR3 covers 15 residues. The J segment lost 9 bases and the V segment lost 3 bases, leaving 9 bases of the junction unmatched. Looked up from germline, CDR1 is MDHEN and CDR2 is SYDVKM. Time point given: persistent/refractory GD, antithyroid drugs over 5 years with positive TRAb. The authors made the TCR library using RNA they extracted from PBMCs.

The sequencing here drew on peripheral blood mononuclear cells (PBMCs), taken when the disease was refractory, from a patient treated with antithyroid drugs. The V and J genes are TRBV28 and TRBJ1-5; 9 bases map to TRBD1. This clonotype was sampled from a female donor with Graves disease. CDR3 in amino acids: CASSFQSTGGWPQHF. CDR3 DNA sequence: TGTGCCAGCAGTTTCCAATCGACAGGGGGATGGCCCCAGCATTTT.